Described below is a single TCR beta chain sequence and its context. These data come from a study of blood T cell repertoires in COVID-19. Whole-study context: Sources were T cells, B-cell-depleted T cells, or PBMCs; the material itself was cDNA or gDNA.

Assignments of participants to cohorts depended upon their own reported clinical history. Two negative PCRs, clearance, or symptom resolution had been documented for recovered Cohort 3 donors. The assay was immunoSEQ multiplex PCR, and TCRdb's table has in-frame clones only and misses some. The table lists just over 300,000 clones, more than 75% of them singletons. CDR3 length: 14 residues. Trimming cost V 2 bases and J 7 bases; bases outside gene matches: 2. Germline V gene sequence: CDR1 MDHEN, CDR2 SYDVKM. The V and J genes are TRBV28 and TRBJ1-6, with TRBD1 identical over 7 bases. This receptor was obtained from a man aged 25-45 years who had recovered from COVID-19. The sequencing sample was made of PBMCs or T cells enriched from blood (not recorded which). CDR3 sequence: CASSLGGGNSPLHF. In DNA form, the CDR3 reads TGTGCCAGCAGTTTAGGAGGGGGCAATTCACCCCTCCACTTT.